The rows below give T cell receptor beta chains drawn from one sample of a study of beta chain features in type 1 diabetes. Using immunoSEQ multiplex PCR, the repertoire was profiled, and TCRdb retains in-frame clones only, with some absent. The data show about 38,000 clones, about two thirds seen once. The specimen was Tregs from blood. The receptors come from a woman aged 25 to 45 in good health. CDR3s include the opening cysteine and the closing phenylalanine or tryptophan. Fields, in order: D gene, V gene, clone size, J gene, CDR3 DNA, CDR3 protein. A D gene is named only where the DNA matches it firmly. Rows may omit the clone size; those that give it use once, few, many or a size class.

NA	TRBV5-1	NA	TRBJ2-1	TGCGCCAGCAGCTTGGCTGTAGCAACCAATGAGCAGTTCTTC	CASSLAVATNEQFF
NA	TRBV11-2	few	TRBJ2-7	TGTGCCAGCAGCTTAGACAGTCCCCAGGCCTACGAGCAGTACTTC	CASSLDSPQAYEQYF
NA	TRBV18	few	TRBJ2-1	TGTGCCAGCTCACCGTCAGCGCTAAATGAGCAGTTCTTC	CASSPSALNEQFF
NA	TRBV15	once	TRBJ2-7	TGTGCCACCAGCAGAGGGTGGCAGGGAGGCTCCTACGAGCAGTACTTC	CATSRGWQGGSYEQYF
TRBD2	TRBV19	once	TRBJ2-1	TGTGCCAGTAGTAGGAAACTAGCGGGACTGGGTGAGCAGTTCTTC	CASSRKLAGLGEQFF
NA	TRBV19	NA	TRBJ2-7	TGTGCCAGTAGTTGGCAAGAGGGATACGAGCAGTACTTC	CASSWQEGYEQYF
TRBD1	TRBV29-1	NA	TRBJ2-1	TGCAGCGTCAGGGGACAGCCCAATGAGCAGTTCTTC	CSVRGQPNEQFF
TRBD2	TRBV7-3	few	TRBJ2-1	TGTGCCAGCAGCCTAGCGGACTACAATGAGCAGTTCTTC	CASSLADYNEQFF
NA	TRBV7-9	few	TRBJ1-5	TGTGCCAGCAGCGCCGGGGGGAATCAGCCCCAGCATTTT	CASSAGGNQPQHF
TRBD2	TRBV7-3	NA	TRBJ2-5	TGTGCCAGCAGCTTAGGAGGTACTAGCGGGAGAGCGGAGACCCAGTACTTC	CASSLGGTSGRAETQYF
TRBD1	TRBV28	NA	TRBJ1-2	TGTGCCAGCACCATGGGAGACAGGGGCGTCCGTGGCTACACCTTC	CASTMGDRGVRGYTF
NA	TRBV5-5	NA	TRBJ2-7	TGTGCCAGCAGCTTGGGCCTTTACTACGAGCAGTGCTTC	CASSLGLYYEQCF
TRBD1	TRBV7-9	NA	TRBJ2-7	TGTGCCAGCAGCTTGGACAGGTCCTACGAGCAGTACTTC	CASSLDRSYEQYF
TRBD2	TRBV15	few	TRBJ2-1	TGTGCCACCAGCAGAGAGGGGAGGGGGACTAGCGGGAGGGCGCGACAGTTCTTC	CATSREGRGTSGRARQFF
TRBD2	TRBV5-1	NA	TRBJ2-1	TGCGCCAGCAGCCCGACTAGCGGAAACTACAATGAGCAGTTCTTC	CASSPTSGNYNEQFF
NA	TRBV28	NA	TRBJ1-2	TGTGCCAGCAGTTTAGTGAGCCGGACTCACTACACCTTC	CASSLVSRTHYTF
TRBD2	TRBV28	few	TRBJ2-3	TGTGCCAGCAGTGGACCGGGACTAAGACTCCCCACAGATACGCAGTATTTT	CASSGPGLRLPTDTQYF
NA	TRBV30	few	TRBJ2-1	TGTGGGTGCCGGGTGATCAGCTCCTACAATGAGCAGTTCTTC	CGCRVISSYNEQFF
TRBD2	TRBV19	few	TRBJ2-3	TGTGCCAGTAAGGAGGGACTAGCGGATTATACAACAGATACGCAGTATTTT	CASKEGLADYTTDTQYF
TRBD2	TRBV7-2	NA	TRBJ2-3	TGTGCCAGCAGCTCCGGACTAGCGGGAGCCTTCACAGATACGCAGTATTTT	CASSSGLAGAFTDTQYF
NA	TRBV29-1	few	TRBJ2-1	TGCAGCGTTGCGGTTGCGGGATGGTACAATGAGCAGTTCTTC	CSVAVAGWYNEQFF
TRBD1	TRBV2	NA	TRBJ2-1	TGTGCCAGCAGAATCCGGGACAGGGGGGGCAATGAGCAGTTCTTC	CASRIRDRGGNEQFF
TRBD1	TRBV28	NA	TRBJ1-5	TGTGCCAGCAGCGGGGGACAGGGCAATCAGCCCCAGCATTTT	CASSGGQGNQPQHF
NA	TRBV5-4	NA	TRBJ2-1	TGTGCCAGCAGCTTGTGGCGGGCCTCCTACAATGAGCAGTTCTTC	CASSLWRASYNEQFF
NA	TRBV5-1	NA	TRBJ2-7	TGCGCCAGCAGCGCCCAGGGGTTCCCCTACGAGCAGTACTTC	CASSAQGFPYEQYF
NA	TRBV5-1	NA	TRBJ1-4	TGCGCCAGCAGCTTGACAGGGACGATTGAAAAACTGTTTTTT	CASSLTGTIEKLFF
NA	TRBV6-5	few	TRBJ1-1	TGTGCCAGCAGTTACGCTAGATCGGGTCCTGAAGCTTTCTTT	CASSYARSGPEAFF
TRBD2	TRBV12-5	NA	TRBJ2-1	TGTGCTAGTGGTTCGGGGACTAGCGGGAGGGATAATGAGCAGTTCTTC	CASGSGTSGRDNEQFF
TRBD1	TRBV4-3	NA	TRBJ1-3	TGCGCCAGCAGTACAGGGGCCGGTAGCTCTGGAAACACCATATATTTT	CASSTGAGSSGNTIYF
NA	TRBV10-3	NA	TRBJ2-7	TGTGCCATCAGTGAGGGGGCGGCTGCCTACGAGCAGTACTTC	CAISEGAAAYEQYF
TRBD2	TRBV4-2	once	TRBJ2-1	TGTGCCAGCAGCCAAGACCCGGGACTAGCGGGAGTCTCCTCGTTCTTC	CASSQDPGLAGVSSFF
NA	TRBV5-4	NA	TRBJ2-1	TGTGCCAGCAGCGCCGCCAGGGTGGTTGAGCAGTTCTTC	CASSAARVVEQFF
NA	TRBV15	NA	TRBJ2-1	TGTGCCACCAGCAGAGATCCCCTCGAAGCCAATGAGCAGTTCTTC	CATSRDPLEANEQFF
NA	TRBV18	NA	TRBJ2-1	TGTGCCAGCTCACCCTCCGGTGGGGAGCGGACCTCCTACAATGAGCAGTTCTTC	CASSPSGGERTSYNEQFF
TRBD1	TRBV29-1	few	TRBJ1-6	TGCAGCGTTGCCGACAGGGAGGATTCACCCCTCCACTTT	CSVADREDSPLHF
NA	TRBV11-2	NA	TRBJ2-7	TGTGCCAGCAGCTTAAGGAGCGCCCTAAGGTACGAGCAGTACTTC	CASSLRSALRYEQYF
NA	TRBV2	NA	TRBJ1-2	TGTGCCAGCAGTGAAAGGTCAGGGAAAAGGCCCGGAGAAGGCTACACCTTC	CASSERSGKRPGEGYTF
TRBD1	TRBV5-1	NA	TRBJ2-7	TGCGCCAGCAGCAAGGGGGCCCAGGAGCAGTACTTC	CASSKGAQEQYF
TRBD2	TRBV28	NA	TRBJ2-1	TGTGCCAGCAGTTCGGCGGGGGTCACTGAGCAGTTCTTC	CASSSAGVTEQFF
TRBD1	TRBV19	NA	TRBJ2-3	TGTGCCAGTCGGGACAGGGGCACAGATACGCAGTATTTT	CASRDRGTDTQYF
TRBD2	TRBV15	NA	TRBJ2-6	TGTGCCACCAGCAGACAACCGGGACTAGCGGGATCTGGGGCCAACGTCCTGACTTTC	CATSRQPGLAGSGANVLTF
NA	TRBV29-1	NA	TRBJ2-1	TGCAGCGTTGAAAGGGACACCTTCAAGCAGTTCTTC	CSVERDTFKQFF
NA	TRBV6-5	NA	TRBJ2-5	TGTGCCAGCAGTTACACAACTGGACAGTCAGAGCAGTACTTC	CASSYTTGQSEQYF
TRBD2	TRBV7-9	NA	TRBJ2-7	TGTGCCAGCAGCTTAGGGGGACTAGCACTTTACGAGCAGTACTTC	CASSLGGLALYEQYF
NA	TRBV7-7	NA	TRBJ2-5	TGTGCTAGCAGCCCCGAGGTGTACGGAATCCAAGAGACCCAGTACTTC	CASSPEVYGIQETQYF
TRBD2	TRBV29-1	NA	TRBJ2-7	TGCAGCGTTGTTCCGCTAGCGGGTTTCTCCTACGAGCAGTACTTC	CSVVPLAGFSYEQYF
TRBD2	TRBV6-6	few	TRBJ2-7	TGTGCCACCGAGGGACTATCCTACGAGCAGTACTTC	CATEGLSYEQYF
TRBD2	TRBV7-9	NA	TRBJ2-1	TGTGCCAGCAGCGGAGGGACTAGCGGGAGAAGGAATGAGCAGTTCTTC	CASSGGTSGRRNEQFF
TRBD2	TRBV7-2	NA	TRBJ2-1	TGTGCCAGCAGCCCCATTCGACTAGCGGGGACCTACAATGAGCAGTTCTTC	CASSPIRLAGTYNEQFF
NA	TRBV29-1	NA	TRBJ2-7	TGCAGCGTTGTTTGGGGGCCCCACGAGCAGTACTTC	CSVVWGPHEQYF